This T cell receptor (beta chain) was captured in a study of cytomegalovirus exposure and HLA in healthy donors. This clone was observed once. Its antigen is still unknown. PCR involved 60 Vbeta and 13 Jbeta primers. TCRdb's table, derived via immunoSEQ multiplex PCR, lists solely in-frame clones and lacks some. The data hold around 100,000 clones, with around 64% observed a single time. Overall study findings and caveats: Per a later analysis, 18,000 or so TCR beta sequences showed association with HLA alleles at 0.05 false discovery rate. Apparent HLA restriction characterized most CMV-associated TCR beta chains in a later analysis. Analyzed later, association rates of TCRs varied across HLA loci, with DRB1 most and HLA-C fewest. Certain sequence variants were highly shared and formed a cluster, and this cluster was likely a sequencing artifact.

The source is a man aged 25 to 40 in good health and CMV-seropositive. What was sequenced was PBMCs.

The CDR3 coding sequence is TGCGCCAGCAGCTTGGAGGGGCGAGGAGTGGAGACCCAGTACTTC. Translating it yields CASSLEGRGVETQYF. The genes are TRBV5-1 and TRBJ2-5, with D possibly matching TRBD1 (5 bases). V was shortened by 0 bases and J by 5 bases, with 14 bases between the two germline ends. The CDR3 consists of 15 residues. Germline CDR1 SGHRS, CDR2 YFSETQ.